This TCR beta chain originates from a study of identical twins. Study-wide findings and caveats: Alpha sequences out of frame and shared by twins had excess low generation probability. Carriage of fewer insertions was seen in abundant cord blood beta clonotypes, whereas memory repertoires showed none. The conclusions drew on cross-sectional statistical analysis instead of tracking the same donors. Invariant MAIT and iNKT cells may have partly biased zero-insertion analyses.

V lost 0 bases to trimming and J lost 1 base, with 10 bases between them. There are 15 residues in the CDR3. Germline CDR1 is SGHTA and CDR2 is FQGNSA. TCRdb used MiXCR to reprocess the 5' RACE reads, holding one entry per CDR3 protein. The top ten hold around 0.3% of the sample, which has 1.5 million to 2 million distinct CDR3 sequences, about 32% seen once. This clonotype showed up many times. Its antigen remains unidentified. Specimen: cord blood. J is TRBJ2-7 and V is TRBV7-2; TRBD1 might be the D (5 bases). The TCR sequence derives from a newborn girl in good health. The CDR3 sequence is CASSLAGRQSYEQYF. CDR3 sequence (DNA): TGTGCCAGCAGCTTAGCGGGTCGACAGTCCTACGAGCAGTACTTC.